This T cell receptor beta chain was sequenced in a study of shared T cell receptors in the human thymus (dated by TCRdb to the early 2020s). General notes on the study: The study examined how self-reactive, shared T-cell receptor alpha chains are generated in the human thymus.

The count of this clone is one. Its recognized antigen is unknown. No base quality information exists; no much larger clone differs at one position. Preparation of the library involved the immunoSEQ multiplex PCR assay. What TCRdb holds here is the immuneACCESS table cut down to in-frame rearrangements. Part of the clones is not present; checked against another copy, under half of the missing clones reflect an unresolved V gene, and the others are unexplained. The sample records just under 550,000 clones, approximately 80% of which are singletons. The top ten hold about 0.013% of the sample. These same data were also listed under a study on human thymus T cells. As described in the second report: Donors were immunologically healthy infants undergoing open corrective cardiac surgery for congenital heart defects in Finland. Thymus tissue was collected as surgical resects that were removed during corrective cardiac surgery. V and J gene segment usage appeared biased in both thymic and peripheral blood repertoires. Highly overlapping thymic TCR repertoires among unrelated individuals were reported in the related research. The study described the TCR alpha and beta repertoires in roughly 8 infant thymus samples and four matching peripheral blood samples. The cohort included a handful of male and two female infants, with donor ages spanning 7 to 244 days. Thymocytes were released mechanically from tissue and stored at -70 °C as pellets of roughly 9-31 million cells. A QIAsymphony instrument was used to extract genomic DNA from the frozen cell pellets. TCRB and TCRAD loci were amplified from a standardized quantity of quality-controlled genomic DNA using the immunoSEQ multiplex PCR assay. The amplicons spanned the V(D)J region and were long enough to cover the CDR3 and allow V and J genes to be identified. Through the commercial immunoSEQ service, the amplicons were sequenced on an Illumina platform. Primer bias and sequencing errors were corrected using previously described methods, and TCRAD and TCRB definitions followed the IMGT database. immunoSEQ Analyzer 3.0 and VDJTools were used for repertoire analysis, which covered basic statistics, V/J segment usage, diversity estimates, rarefaction and pairwise overlap. Diversity was estimated with Chao1, ChaoE, Efron-Thisted, Shannon and inverse Simpson indices, and also on datasets down-sampled to the smallest sample. Repertoire overlap was determined by strict matching of CDR3 nucleotide sequence, V gene and J gene, and Jaccard-based multidimensional scaling clustering was applied. On average, thymus samples gave about 810,000 unique TCRB clonotypes, whereas blood samples gave 75,000 to 85,000.

Sequenced input: thymocytes. The source is a boy younger than two with a congenital heart defect. Donor details come from another sample of the same person, matched by shared clones.

The nucleotide sequence is given as TGTGCCATCAGTGACCCTACTAGCGGGGTCTACAATGAGCAGTTCTTC. Its amino acids are CAISDPTSGVYNEQFF. The rearrangement combines TRBV10-3 with TRBJ2-1; TRBD2 lines up with 10 middle nucleotides. From the cysteine up to the phenylalanine, the CDR3 has a length of 16 residues. Here the CDR3 DNA is all that survives: 48 bases in frame from base 1. V trim: 3 bases; J trim: 3 bases; unmatched bases: 5. Sequences ENHRY (CDR1) and SYGVKD (CDR2) are obtained from the germline V gene.